This TCR beta chain was identified during a study of T-cell reconstitution after alpha-beta-depleted transplantation in children (dated by TCRdb to about 2016). Concerning the study at large: The study quantitatively tracked T-cell immune reconstitution after TCRalphabeta/CD19-depleted allogeneic hematopoietic cell transplantation in children using TCR repertoire profiling. Study-wide conclusions, independent of this receptor: In some patients, the high TCRbeta diversity seen at day 60 was put down to recipient T cells and intrathymic progenitors that had survived conditioning. Hyperexpanded clone frequencies declined over subsequent months; after one year, T-cell counts and TCRbeta diversity were mostly attributed to newly produced T cells. Apparently early alphabetaT-cell count recovery about two months after transplant reportedly relied on only several hundred rapidly expanded clones derived from non-depleted graft cells.

CDR1 is given as SQVTM and CDR2 as ANQGSEA, both from the germline V gene. Unmatched junction bases come to 11, with V trimmed by 4 bases and J by 2 bases. Measured from the cysteine to the phenylalanine, the CDR3 is 15 residues long. Solely the CDR3 DNA is kept, with 45 bases framed from the first base. To prepare the library, PCR was applied. Reads for this sample came from an Illumina HiSeq 2500. Molecular barcoding was employed in the preparation of TCR libraries, with unique molecular identifiers being used to normalize TCRbeta repertoire quantification. TCRdb took the public reads, trimmed them with fastp at Q25, ran MiXCR for clone calling and kept in-frame beta chains. One record per CDR3 amino acid sequence lists the most common genes and DNA. The sample contains a few hundred thousand distinct CDR3 sequences, about a quarter of them found a single time. Together, the top ten hold 30% to 40% of the sample.

There are a few counts of this clonotype. What antigen it recognizes has not been identified. No much larger clone is present one base from it, and per-base qualities are unavailable. In the paper's terms, the treatment or condition label means: allogeneic hematopoietic cell transplantation with graft depleted of TCRalphabeta T cells and CD19 B cells. The transplant recipients were children given TCRalphabeta/CD19-depleted allogeneic hematopoietic cell grafts. The receptor was isolated from a boy less than two years old with Wiskott-Aldrich syndrome, due to receive a stem cell transplant. Here the sequenced sample was PBMCs, taken before TCRalphabeta/CD19-depleted stem cell transplant. Rearrangement joined TRBV29-1 to TRBJ2-7; 7 central nucleotides agree with TRBD2. The DNA sequence reads TGCAGCGTTGCGGGGGAAGCGGGATGGACCTACGAGCAGTACTTC. It is translated as CSVAGEAGWTYEQYF.